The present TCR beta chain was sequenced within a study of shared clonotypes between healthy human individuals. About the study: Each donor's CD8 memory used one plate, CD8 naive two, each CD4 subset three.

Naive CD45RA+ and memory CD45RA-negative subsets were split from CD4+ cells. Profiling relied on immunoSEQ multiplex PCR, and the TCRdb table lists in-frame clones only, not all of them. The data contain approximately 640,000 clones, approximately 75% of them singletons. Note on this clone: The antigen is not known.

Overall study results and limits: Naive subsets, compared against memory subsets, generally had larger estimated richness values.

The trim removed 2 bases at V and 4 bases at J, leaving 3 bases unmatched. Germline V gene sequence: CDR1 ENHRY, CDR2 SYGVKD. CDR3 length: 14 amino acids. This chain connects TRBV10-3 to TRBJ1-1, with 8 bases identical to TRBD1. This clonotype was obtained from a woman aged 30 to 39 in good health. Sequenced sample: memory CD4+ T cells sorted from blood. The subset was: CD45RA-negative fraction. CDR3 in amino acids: CAISEGQGGTEAFF. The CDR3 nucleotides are TGTGCCATCAGTGAGGGACAGGGTGGCACTGAAGCTTTCTTT.